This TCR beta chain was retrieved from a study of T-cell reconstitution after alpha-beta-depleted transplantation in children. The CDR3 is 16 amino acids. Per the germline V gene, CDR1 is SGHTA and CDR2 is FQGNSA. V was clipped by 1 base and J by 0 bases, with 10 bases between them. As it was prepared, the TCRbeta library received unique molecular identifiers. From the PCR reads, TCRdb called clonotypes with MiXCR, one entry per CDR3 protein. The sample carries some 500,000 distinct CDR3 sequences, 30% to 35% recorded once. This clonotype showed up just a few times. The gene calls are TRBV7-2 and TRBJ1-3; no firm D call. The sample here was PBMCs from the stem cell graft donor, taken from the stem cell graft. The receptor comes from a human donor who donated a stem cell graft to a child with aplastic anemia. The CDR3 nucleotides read TGTGCCAGCAGCTTAGGGTTCGATAGCTCTGGAAACACCATATATTTT. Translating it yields CASSLGFDSSGNTIYF.